The 10 T cell receptor beta chains below come from one sample, sequenced in a study of blood T cell repertoires in COVID-19. Sequencing was performed with immunoSEQ multiplex PCR; in TCRdb, only in-frame clones are kept and a portion is missing. The data hold 150,000 to 200,000 clones, with roughly 82% observed a single time. The sequenced material came from peripheral blood. The receptors originated from a woman in her fifties or sixties with COVID-19, enrolled during active disease.

This CDR3 is CASMGGLQETQYF. As DNA, the CDR3 is TGCGCCAGCATGGGGGGACTACAAGAGACCCAGTACTTC. The rearrangement links TRBV10-2 to TRBJ2-5; TRBD2 matches at 7 bases. This CDR3 is built from 13 residues. Germline trimming cut 7 bases from V and 2 bases from J; bases unmatched to any gene: 4. Germline CDR1 is WSHSY and CDR2 is SAAADI.

This rearrangement joins TRBV7-9 to TRBJ2-7, with 9 bases aligning to TRBD2. CDR3 size: 19 residues. Trimming took 1 base from V and 4 from J; bases not matched to a gene: 17. Germline V CDR1 and CDR2: SEHNR, FQNEAQ (reference sequence). The CDR3 loop is CASSLDFSRAGSGRYEQYF. CDR3 in DNA: TGTGCCAGCAGCTTAGACTTCTCCCGGGCCGGTAGCGGGAGATACGAGCAGTACTTC.

The chain uses TRBV5-4 and TRBJ2-1, with D possibly matching TRBD2 (5 bases). Germline V gene sequence: CDR1 SGHNT, CDR2 YYREEE (reference sequence). The CDR3 runs to 13 residues. V was pared by 4 bases and J by 8 bases, with 13 bases between. CDR3 DNA: TGTGCCAGCAGCAACTCCTTTAGCGATGAGCAGTTCTTC. Residues: CASSNSFSDEQFF.

DNA for the CDR3: TGCGCCAGCAGCTTGATGCATCGGACAGATGAAGCTTTCTTT. It yields the protein CASSLMHRTDEAFF. This chain uses TRBV5-1 with TRBJ1-1, with D perhaps TRBD1 (6 bases). Trimming took off 1 base at V and 7 bases at J, with 14 bases between the two ends. Germline V CDR1 and CDR2: SGHRS, YFSETQ. The CDR3 is made up of 14 amino acids.

V and J are TRBV3-1 (or the pseudogene TRBV3-2) and TRBJ2-2, with 9 bases aligning to TRBD1. Germline trimming cut 4 bases from V and 7 bases from J; bases unmatched to any gene: 19. Per germline, CDR1 LGHDT and CDR2 YNNKEL (reference sequence). This CDR3 region has 19 residues. DNA of the CDR3: TGTGCCAGCAGCCTCACGCGGACAGGGGCTCTCCACTATGGCGGGGAGCTGTTTTTT. The encoded protein is CASSLTRTGALHYGGELFF.

As concerns this clone: Distinct nucleotide sequences in the sample also encode this CDR3. This chain joins TRBV27 and TRBJ2-2; the match to TRBD2 covers 12 bases. This CDR3 spans 17 amino acids. V trimming: 3 bases; J trimming: 5 bases; junction bases outside the gene matches: 7. Germline CDR1 and CDR2: MNHEY and SMNVEV (reference sequence). CDR3 in amino acids: CASSFASGRAYTGELFF. The DNA for the CDR3 is TGTGCCAGCAGTTTTGCTAGCGGGAGGGCCTATACCGGGGAGCTGTTTTTT.

This chain connects TRBV6-5 to TRBJ2-3, with D possibly TRBD2 on 6 matching bases. Deletions cut 5 bases from V and 4 bases from J, with 16 bases between. This CDR3 comprises 15 residues. Germline CDR1 MNHEY, CDR2 SVGAGI. CDR3 coding DNA: TGTGCCAGCAGTCTCCACTCGACTAGGCCAGATACGCAGTATTTT. Translating it yields CASSLHSTRPDTQYF.

The chain combines TRBV6-5 with TRBJ1-3; D unresolved. The germline V gene has CDR1 MNHEY and CDR2 SVGAGI. The CDR3 totals 15 residues. The V end lost 8 bases, the J end lost 0 bases, and 14 bases lay between the germline ends. DNA of the CDR3: TGTGCCAGCCGACAATTAGGGAGCTCTGGAAACACCATATATTTT. It is translated as CASRQLGSSGNTIYF.

J is TRBJ1-5 and V is TRBV2, with a weak D call TRBD1 (6 bases). The V gene's germline CDR1 is SNHLY and CDR2 FYNNEI. Trimming took off 3 bases at V and 2 bases at J, with 11 bases between the two ends. There are 15 residues in the CDR3. The CDR3 sequence is CASSDLQGGNQPQHF. The CDR3 DNA is TGTGCCAGCAGTGATTTACAGGGTGGCAATCAGCCCCAGCATTTT.

The genes are TRBV6-5 and TRBJ1-2; the match to TRBD1 covers 8 bases. The CDR3 has 13 amino acids. Per the germline V gene, CDR1 is MNHEY and CDR2 is SVGAGI. V shed 8 bases, J shed 5 bases, and the junction held 7 bases outside the gene matches. CDR3 residues: CASSQDRVYGYTF. Written as DNA, the CDR3 is TGTGCCAGCTCGCAGGACAGGGTTTATGGCTACACCTTC.